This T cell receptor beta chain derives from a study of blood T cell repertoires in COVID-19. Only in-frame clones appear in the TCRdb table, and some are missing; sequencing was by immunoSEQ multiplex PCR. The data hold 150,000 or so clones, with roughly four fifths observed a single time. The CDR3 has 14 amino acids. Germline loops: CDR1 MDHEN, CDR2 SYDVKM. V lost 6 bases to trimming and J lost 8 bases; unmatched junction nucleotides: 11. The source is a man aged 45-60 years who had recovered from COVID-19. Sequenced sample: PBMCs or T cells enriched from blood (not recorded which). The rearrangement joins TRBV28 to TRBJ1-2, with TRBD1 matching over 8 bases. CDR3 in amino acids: CASSPKQGELGYTF. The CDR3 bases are TGTGCCAGCAGCCCTAAACAGGGGGAGCTAGGCTACACCTTC.